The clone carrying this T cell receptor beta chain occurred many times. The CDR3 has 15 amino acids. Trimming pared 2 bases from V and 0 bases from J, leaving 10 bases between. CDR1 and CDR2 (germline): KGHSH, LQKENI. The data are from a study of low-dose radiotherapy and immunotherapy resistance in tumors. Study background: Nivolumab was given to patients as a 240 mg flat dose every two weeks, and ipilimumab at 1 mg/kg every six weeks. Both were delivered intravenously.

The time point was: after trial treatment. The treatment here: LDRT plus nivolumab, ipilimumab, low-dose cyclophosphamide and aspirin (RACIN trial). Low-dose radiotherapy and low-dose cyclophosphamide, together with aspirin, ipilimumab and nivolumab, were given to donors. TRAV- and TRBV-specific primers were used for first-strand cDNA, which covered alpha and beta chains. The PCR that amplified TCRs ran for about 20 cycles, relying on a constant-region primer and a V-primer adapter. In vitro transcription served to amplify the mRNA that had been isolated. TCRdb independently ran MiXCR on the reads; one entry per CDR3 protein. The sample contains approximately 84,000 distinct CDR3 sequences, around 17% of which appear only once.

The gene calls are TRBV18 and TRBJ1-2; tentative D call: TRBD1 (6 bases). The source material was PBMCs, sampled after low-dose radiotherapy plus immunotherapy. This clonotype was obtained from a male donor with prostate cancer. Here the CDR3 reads CASSPTDRTNYGYTF. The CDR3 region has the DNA TGTGCCAGCTCACCAACAGACAGGACTAACTATGGCTACACCTTC.